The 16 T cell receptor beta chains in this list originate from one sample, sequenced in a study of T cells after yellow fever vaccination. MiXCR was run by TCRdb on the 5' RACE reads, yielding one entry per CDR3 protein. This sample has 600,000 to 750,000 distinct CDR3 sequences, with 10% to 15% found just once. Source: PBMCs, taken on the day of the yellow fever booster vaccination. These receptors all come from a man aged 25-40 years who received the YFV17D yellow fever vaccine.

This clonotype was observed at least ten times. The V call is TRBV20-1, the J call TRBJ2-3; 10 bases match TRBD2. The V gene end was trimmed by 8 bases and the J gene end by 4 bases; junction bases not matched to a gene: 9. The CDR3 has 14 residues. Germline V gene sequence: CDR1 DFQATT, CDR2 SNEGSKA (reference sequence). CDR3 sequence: CSPRAAGGSDTQYF. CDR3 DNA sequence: TGCAGTCCCCGAGCAGCGGGAGGGTCAGATACGCAGTATTTT.

DNA for the CDR3: TGTGCCAGCAGCGTAGGGGGCTCCCCCCTCCACTTT. Encoded protein: CASSVGGSPLHF. V and J are TRBV9 and TRBJ1-6; D may be TRBD1 (5 bases). Trimming stripped 0 bases from V and 13 bases from J, with 8 bases between. The germline gives CDR1 SGDLS, CDR2 YYNGEE. CDR3 size: 12 residues.

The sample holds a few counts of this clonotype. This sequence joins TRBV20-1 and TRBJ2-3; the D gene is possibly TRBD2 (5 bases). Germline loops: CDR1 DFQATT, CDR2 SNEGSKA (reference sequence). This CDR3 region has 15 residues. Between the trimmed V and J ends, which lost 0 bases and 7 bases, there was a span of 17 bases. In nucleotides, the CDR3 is TGCAGTGCTAGAGAGGGCTCTAGCATCGCAAATACGCAGTATTTT. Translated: CSAREGSSIANTQYF.

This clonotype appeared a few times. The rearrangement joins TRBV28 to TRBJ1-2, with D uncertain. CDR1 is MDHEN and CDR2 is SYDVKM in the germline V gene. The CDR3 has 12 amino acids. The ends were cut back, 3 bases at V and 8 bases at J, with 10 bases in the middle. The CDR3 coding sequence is TGTGCCAGCAGTTTGGGAAGGGTCGGCTACACCTTC. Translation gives CASSLGRVGYTF.

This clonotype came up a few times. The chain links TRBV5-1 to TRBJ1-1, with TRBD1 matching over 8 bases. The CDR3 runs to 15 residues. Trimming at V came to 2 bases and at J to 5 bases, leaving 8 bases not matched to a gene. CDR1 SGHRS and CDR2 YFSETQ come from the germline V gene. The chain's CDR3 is CASSFQGARGTEAFF. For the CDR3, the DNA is TGCGCCAGCAGCTTCCAGGGGGCGCGAGGTACTGAAGCTTTCTTT.

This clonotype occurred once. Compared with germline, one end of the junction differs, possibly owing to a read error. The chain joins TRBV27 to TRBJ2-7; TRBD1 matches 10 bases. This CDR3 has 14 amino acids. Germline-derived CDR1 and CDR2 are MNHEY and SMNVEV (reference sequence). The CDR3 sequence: CAGRRTGGIYEQYF. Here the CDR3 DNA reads TGTGCCGGCAGAAGGACAGGGGGAATCTACGAGCAGTACTTC.

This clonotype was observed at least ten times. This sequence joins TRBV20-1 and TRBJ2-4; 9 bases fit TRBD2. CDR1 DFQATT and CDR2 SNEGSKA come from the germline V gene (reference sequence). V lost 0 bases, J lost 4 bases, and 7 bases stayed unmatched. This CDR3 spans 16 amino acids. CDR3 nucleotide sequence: TGCAGTGCTAGAGATGGCGGGAGGGCTATAAAAAACATTCAGTACTTC. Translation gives CSARDGGRAIKNIQYF.

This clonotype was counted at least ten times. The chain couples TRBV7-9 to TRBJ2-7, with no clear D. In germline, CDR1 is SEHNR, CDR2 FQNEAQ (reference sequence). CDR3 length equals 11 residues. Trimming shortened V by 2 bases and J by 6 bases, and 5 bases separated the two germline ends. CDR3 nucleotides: TGTGCCAGCAGCTTAACGGGCGAGCAGTACTTC. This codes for CASSLTGEQYF.

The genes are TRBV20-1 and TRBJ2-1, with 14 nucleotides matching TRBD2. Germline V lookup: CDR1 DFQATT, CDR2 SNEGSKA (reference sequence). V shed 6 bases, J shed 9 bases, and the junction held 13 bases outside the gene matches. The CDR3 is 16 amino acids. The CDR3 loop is CSAVRPGTSGSAEQFF. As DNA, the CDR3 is TGCAGTGCAGTAAGGCCTGGGACTAGCGGGAGTGCTGAGCAGTTCTTC.

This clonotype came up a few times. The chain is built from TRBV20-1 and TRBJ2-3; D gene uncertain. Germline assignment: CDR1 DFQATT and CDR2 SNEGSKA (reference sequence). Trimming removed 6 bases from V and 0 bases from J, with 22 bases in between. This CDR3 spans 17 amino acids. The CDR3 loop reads CSAPEPVSSRSTDTQYF. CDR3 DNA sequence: TGCAGTGCCCCCGAGCCGGTTTCTTCCCGGAGCACAGATACGCAGTATTTT.

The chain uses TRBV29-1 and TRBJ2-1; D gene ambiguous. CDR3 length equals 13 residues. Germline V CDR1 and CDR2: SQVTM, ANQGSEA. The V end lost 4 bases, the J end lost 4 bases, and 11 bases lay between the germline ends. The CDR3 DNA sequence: TGCAGCGTTGGCTTTTACGGATACAATGAGCAGTTCTTC. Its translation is CSVGFYGYNEQFF.

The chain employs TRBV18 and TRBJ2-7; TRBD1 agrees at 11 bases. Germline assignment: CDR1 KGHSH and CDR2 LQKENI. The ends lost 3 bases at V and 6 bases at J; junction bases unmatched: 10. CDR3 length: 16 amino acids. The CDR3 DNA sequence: TGTGCCAGCTCACCTTCGGACAGGGGGCTCTCTGGCGAGCAGTACTTC. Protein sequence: CASSPSDRGLSGEQYF.

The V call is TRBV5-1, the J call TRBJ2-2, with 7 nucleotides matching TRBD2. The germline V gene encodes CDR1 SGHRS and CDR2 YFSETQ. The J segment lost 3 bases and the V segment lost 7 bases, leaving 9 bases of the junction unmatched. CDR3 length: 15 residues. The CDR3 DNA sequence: TGCGCCAGCCGTTCCGGGGGGAGAGACACCGGGGAGCTGTTTTTT. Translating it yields CASRSGGRDTGELFF.

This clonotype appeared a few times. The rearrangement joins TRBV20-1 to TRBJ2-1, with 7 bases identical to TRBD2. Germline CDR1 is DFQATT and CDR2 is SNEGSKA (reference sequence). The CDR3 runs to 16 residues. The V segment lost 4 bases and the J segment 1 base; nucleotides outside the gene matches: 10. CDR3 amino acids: CSANPKGGSSYNEQFF. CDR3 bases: TGCAGTGCTAACCCCAAGGGCGGGAGTTCCTACAATGAGCAGTTCTTC.

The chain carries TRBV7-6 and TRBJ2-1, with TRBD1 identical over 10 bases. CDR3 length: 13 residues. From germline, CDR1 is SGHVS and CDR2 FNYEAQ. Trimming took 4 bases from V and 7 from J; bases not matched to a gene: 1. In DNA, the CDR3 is TGTGCCAGCAGCTGGGGACAGGGGAATGAGCAGTTCTTC. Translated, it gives CASSWGQGNEQFF.

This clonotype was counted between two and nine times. CDR3 in amino acids: CSVSLDRDEQYF. The CDR3 region has the DNA TGCAGCGTCTCCTTGGACAGGGACGAGCAGTACTTC. The chain couples TRBV29-1 to TRBJ2-7; 8 positions agree with TRBD1. Trimming took 6 bases from V and 5 from J; bases not matched to a gene: 6. The germline CDR1 and CDR2 sequences are SQVTM and ANQGSEA. This CDR3 is built from 12 residues.